These 19 T cell receptor beta chains came from one sample sequenced in a study of OX40 agonist ivuxolimab in advanced cancers. Using immunoSEQ multiplex PCR, the repertoire was profiled, and TCRdb retains in-frame clones only, with some absent. Of about 100,000 clones in the sample, about 88% were seen once. The input for sequencing was CD4+ or CD8+ T cells sorted from blood, taken in a trial of the OX40 agonist ivuxolimab. These TCRs come from an adult with an advanced solid tumor such as melanoma, head and neck, liver or kidney cancer.

This chain links TRBV13 with TRBJ1-1; TRBD1 matches at 9 bases. After removal of 3 bases from V and 1 base from J, the junction contained 9 bases not matched to a gene. The CDR3 is 17 amino acids. Germline CDR1 is PRHDT and CDR2 is FYEKMQ (reference sequence). The CDR3: CASSLGTGRVTNTEAFF. The CDR3 DNA sequence: TGTGCCAGCAGCTTGGGGACAGGGCGGGTGACGAACACTGAAGCTTTCTTT.

The chain's CDR3 is CATSKVRSGLAGENEQFF. CDR3 nucleotides: TGTGCCACCAGCAAGGTACGATCGGGACTAGCGGGGGAGAATGAGCAGTTCTTC. V is TRBV15 and J is TRBJ2-1; 14 nucleotides align to TRBD2. V dropped 4 bases and J dropped 7; count of bases not matched to a gene: 12. Germline CDR1 LNHNV, CDR2 YYDKDF (reference sequence). The CDR3 is 18 amino acids.

This chain joins TRBV7-9 and TRBJ1-3; 10 positions match TRBD1. The V and J ends lost 7 bases and 3 bases, in that order; junction bases with no gene match: 6. The CDR3 covers 15 residues. Per germline, CDR1 SEHNR and CDR2 FQNEAQ (reference sequence). This chain's CDR3 is CASTVTGGGGNTIYF. DNA for the CDR3: TGTGCCAGCACCGTGACAGGGGGCGGTGGAAACACCATATATTTT.

V and J are TRBV2 and TRBJ1-2; tentatively, D is TRBD1 (6 bases). Germline V gene lookup returns CDR1 SNHLY and CDR2 FYNNEI. The V gene lost 7 bases and the J gene lost 0 bases, with 21 bases spanning the gap. The CDR3 loop spans 17 amino acids. The CDR3 DNA follows: TGTGCCAGCACCGGGGAACGCAGGGGTCGTTCTAACTATGGCTACACCTTC. It translates to CASTGERRGRSNYGYTF.

The genes are TRBV5-1 and TRBJ2-7; 9 bases agree with TRBD2. This CDR3 spans 16 amino acids. Germline V gene lookup returns CDR1 SGHRS and CDR2 YFSETQ. Trimming removed 4 bases from V and 5 bases from J; junction bases left unmatched: 13. The CDR3 sequence: CASSVARGGRAHEQYF. DNA for the CDR3: TGCGCCAGCAGCGTCGCCCGGGGCGGGAGGGCCCACGAGCAGTACTTC.

J is TRBJ1-5 and V is TRBV6-1; weak D call: TRBD1 (5 bases). The CDR3 sequence is 15 residues long. Trimming took 6 bases from V and 2 from J, leaving 14 bases between them. Germline values: CDR1 MNHNS, CDR2 SASEGT. The CDR3 protein is CASRAGTSGNQPQHF. CDR3 coding DNA: TGTGCCAGCAGGGCCGGGACCTCGGGCAATCAGCCCCAGCATTTT.

This clone occurred once. The CDR3 DNA sequence: TGTGCCACCAGCAGACAGGGCCTACCCTACGAGCAGTACTTC. Encoded protein: CATSRQGLPYEQYF. V and J are TRBV15 and TRBJ2-7, with a weak D call TRBD1 (5 bases). The CDR3 consists of 14 residues. With 2 bases removed from V and 2 bases from J, the gap between germline ends came to 10 bases. The germline V gene has CDR1 LNHNV and CDR2 YYDKDF (reference sequence).

The chain uses TRBV5-3 and TRBJ1-5; D remains ambiguous. TRBV5-3 is annotated as an ORF whose role is uncertain. The V end lost 0 bases, the J end lost 9 bases, and 7 bases lay between the germline ends. This CDR3 has 12 residues. The CDR3 sequence is CARSLVGRPQHF. In DNA, the CDR3 is TGTGCCAGAAGCTTGGTCGGGCGGCCCCAGCATTTT.

The chain joins TRBV11-2 to TRBJ2-7, with TRBD1 matching over 7 bases. The CDR3 is 11 residues long. CDR1 is SGHAT, CDR2 FQNNGV, per germline. Unmatched junction bases numbered 5, after V lost 9 bases and J lost 6 bases. CDR3 DNA: TGTGCCAGTCAAACAGGGGTCGAGCAGTACTTC. Translating gives CASQTGVEQYF.

This clone was seen a handful of times. J is TRBJ2-2 and V is TRBV10-1; D is possibly TRBD2 (5 bases). Trimming removed 2 bases at V and 7 bases at J, with 8 bases between. Germline CDR1 is WNHNN and CDR2 is SYGVQD (reference sequence). CDR3 length: 13 residues. For the CDR3, the DNA is TGCGCCAGCAGTGAGCCCGGGAACGGGGAGCTGTTTTTT. Encoded protein: CASSEPGNGELFF.

The chain is built from TRBV11-2 and TRBJ2-5, with 9 bases that match TRBD2. V lost 7 bases, J lost 1 base, and 7 bases stayed unmatched. Germline V lookup: CDR1 SGHAT, CDR2 FQNNGV. This CDR3 has 15 amino acids. In DNA form, the CDR3 reads TGTGCCAGCAACGTAGGCGGGGGGGCCCAAGAGACCCAGTACTTC. Translating it yields CASNVGGGAQETQYF.

As concerns this clone: The same CDR3 also results from other DNA sequences found in this sample. This chain links TRBV19 with TRBJ2-1; TRBD2 is a possible D gene (6 bases). V lost 1 base and J 5 bases, leaving 9 bases between the germline ends. Germline lookup yields CDR1 LNHDA and CDR2 SQIVND (reference sequence). The CDR3 runs 14 residues. The CDR3 protein is CASSIGGAHNEQFF. The DNA for the CDR3 is TGTGCCAGTAGTATAGGCGGGGCTCACAATGAGCAGTTCTTC.

V is TRBV5-4 and J is TRBJ2-2, with 9 bases aligning to TRBD1. Germline CDR1 is SGHNT and CDR2 is YYREEE (reference sequence). CDR3 length equals 15 residues. Trimming took 3 bases from V and 5 from J; bases not matched to a gene: 5. The CDR3 spells CASSSGQGITGELFF. The CDR3 DNA is TGTGCCAGCAGCTCCGGACAGGGGATTACCGGGGAGCTGTTTTTT.

A few counts support this clone. The chain uses TRBV30 and TRBJ1-1; D ambiguous. Germline V gene sequence: CDR1 GTSNPN, CDR2 SVGIG (reference sequence). The ends were cut back, 2 bases at V and 1 base at J, with 11 bases in the middle. The CDR3 covers 14 residues. The CDR3 sequence: CAWSRGLGNTEAFF. In DNA form, the CDR3 reads TGTGCCTGGAGTCGCGGCCTGGGGAACACTGAAGCTTTCTTT.

The chain carries TRBV6-6 and TRBJ2-1; 8 bases are a match to TRBD1. J lost 0 bases, V lost 6 bases, and 4 bases had no gene match. CDR1 and CDR2 from the germline V gene are MNHNY and SVGAGI (reference sequence). The CDR3 totals 15 residues. The CDR3 coding sequence is TGTGCCAGCAGGAGGACAGGGAGCTCCTACAATGAGCAGTTCTTC. Protein sequence: CASRRTGSSYNEQFF.

Written as DNA, the CDR3 is TGTGCCTGGAGCCAGGGACAGGGATTCTACACCTTC. Protein product: CAWSQGQGFYTF. The chain combines TRBV30 with TRBJ1-2, with 9 bases identical to TRBD1. CDR3 size: 12 residues. The trim removed 3 bases at V and 10 bases at J, leaving 6 bases unmatched. The germline V gene has CDR1 GTSNPN and CDR2 SVGIG (reference sequence).

This chain links TRBV30 with TRBJ1-1; weak D call: TRBD1 (5 bases). The CDR3 sequence is 13 residues long. Germline values: CDR1 GTSNPN, CDR2 SVGIG (reference sequence). V was clipped by 4 bases and J by 5 bases, with 14 bases between them. The CDR3 reads CAWKWGVVTEAFF. CDR3 DNA sequence: TGTGCCTGGAAGTGGGGGGTTGTTACTGAAGCTTTCTTT.

This chain links TRBV10-3 with TRBJ2-5; D is undetermined. V gave up 5 bases and J gave up 2 bases, with 18 bases separating them. The germline gives CDR1 ENHRY, CDR2 SYGVKD. This CDR3 is 16 amino acids long. The CDR3 DNA reads as TGTGCCATCAGTTCGACTCGAGGTTCCGAACAAGAGACCCAGTACTTC. It is translated as CAISSTRGSEQETQYF.

This sequence joins TRBV29-1 and TRBJ1-3, with D perhaps matching TRBD1 (5 bases). The CDR3 sequence is 13 residues long. Trimming shortened V by 7 bases and J by 0 bases, and 10 bases separated the two germline ends. CDR1 SQVTM and CDR2 ANQGSEA come from the germline V gene. CDR3 in DNA: TGCAGCGCCACAGGCGGCTCTGGAAACACCATATATTTT. Its translation is CSATGGSGNTIYF.